This T cell receptor beta chain was retrieved from a study of cytomegalovirus exposure and HLA in healthy donors (dated by TCRdb to between 2016 and 2019). As for the study more broadly: According to a later analysis, one platform produced both the approximately 110 validation repertoires and the approximately 660 repertoires of the first cohort. The study aimed to test whether signatures of past pathogen exposure could be identified by cataloging public T cell receptors. Along with the roughly 610-subject first cohort, a separate validation cohort of over a hundred different subjects was used. The study combined high-throughput TCR immunosequencing, statistical association of individual TCRs with disease status, and machine learning to predict cytomegalovirus infection status.

To prepare the library, the immunoSEQ multiplex PCR assay was applied. For the original study's pipeline: A statistical classification framework was built for diagnosing cytomegalovirus status from the catalog of TCR beta chain sequences. TCRdb's version of the immuneACCESS table is confined to in-frame rearrangements and falls short of the full clone set. An unresolved V gene accounts for under half of the shortfall where checked; the remainder is of unknown origin. That table supplies the V and J calls and clone size; D and trimming were determined from the DNA. The sample contains about 190,000 clones, about 83% of them found a single time. About 1.5% of the sample belongs to the ten largest clones. In the case of this clone: This clone's antigen is unknown. Per-base quality was not reported, and no clone a single base away is much larger than it.

Separate from the roughly 650-subject first cohort, the validation cohort of roughly 110 subjects was the group to which the donors belonged. Points the paper makes about the study in general: Cytomegalovirus status was reported to be diagnosed by the classifier with high specificity and sensitivity in both the original and validation cohorts. The validation cohort had no HLA typing available for a later analysis, so co-occurrence within that cohort was assessed over all 120 or so repertoires. Most TCR sequences were observed very rarely across donors, whereas some public TCRs were present in many individuals. The study gave a list of 150 to 200 TCR beta chains associated with cytomegalovirus. A few of the identified cytomegalovirus-associated TCR beta chains were confirmed in vitro to be specific for cytomegalovirus antigens. Subsequent analysis determined that TCRs grouped into clusters in the first cohort also showed a tendency toward co-occurrence across the 130 or so validation repertoires, and 85% to 95% of cluster scores exceeded 0. The authors suggested that the approach could potentially be extended to other disease states and immunological phenotypes.

The germline V gene specifies SGHRS as CDR1 and YFSETQ as CDR2. Trimming removed 1 base from V and 3 bases from J, leaving 8 bases between the germline ends. Including cysteine and phenylalanine, the CDR3 has 13 amino acids. The only DNA kept is the CDR3, 39 bases in frame from the first base. This receptor was obtained from a woman between 18 and 29 years old in good health and CMV-seronegative. The chain is encoded by TRBV5-1 joined to TRBJ2-7; no D gene call is confident. Source material: PBMCs. The nucleotide sequence is given as TGCGCCAGCAGCTTGAGCTCGAACTACGAGCAGTACTTC. Its translation reads: CASSLSSNYEQYF.